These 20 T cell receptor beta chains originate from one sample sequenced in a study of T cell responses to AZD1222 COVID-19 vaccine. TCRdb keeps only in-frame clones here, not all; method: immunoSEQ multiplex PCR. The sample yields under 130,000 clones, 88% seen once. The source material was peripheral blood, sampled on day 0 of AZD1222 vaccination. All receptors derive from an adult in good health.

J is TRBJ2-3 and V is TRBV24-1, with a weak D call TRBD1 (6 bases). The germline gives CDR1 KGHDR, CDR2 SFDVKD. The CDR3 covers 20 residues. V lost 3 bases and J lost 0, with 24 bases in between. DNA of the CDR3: TGTGCCACCAGTGATCCAAGCTTCGGGACAAGTACATCTAGCACAGATACGCAGTATTTT. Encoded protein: CATSDPSFGTSTSSTDTQYF.

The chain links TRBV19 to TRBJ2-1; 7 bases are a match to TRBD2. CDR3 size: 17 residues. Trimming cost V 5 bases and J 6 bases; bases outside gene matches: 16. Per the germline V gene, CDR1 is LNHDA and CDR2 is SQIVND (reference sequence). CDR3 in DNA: TGTGCCAGTAGTCCCTCCGCTTTAGCGGGCGTGACCAATGAGCAGTTCTTC. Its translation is CASSPSALAGVTNEQFF.

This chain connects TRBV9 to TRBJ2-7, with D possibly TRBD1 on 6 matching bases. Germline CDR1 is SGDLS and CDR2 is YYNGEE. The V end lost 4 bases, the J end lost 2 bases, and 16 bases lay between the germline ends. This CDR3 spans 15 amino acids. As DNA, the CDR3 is TGTGCCAGCAGCCCCCAGTCACAGGGCCCCTACGAGCAGTACTTC. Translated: CASSPQSQGPYEQYF.

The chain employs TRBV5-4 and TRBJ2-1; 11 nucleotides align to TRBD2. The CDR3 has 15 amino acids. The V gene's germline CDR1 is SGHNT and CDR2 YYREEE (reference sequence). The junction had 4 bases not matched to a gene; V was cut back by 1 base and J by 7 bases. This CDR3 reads CASSLTSGRLNEQFF. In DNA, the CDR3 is TGTGCCAGCAGCTTGACTAGCGGGAGATTGAATGAGCAGTTCTTC.

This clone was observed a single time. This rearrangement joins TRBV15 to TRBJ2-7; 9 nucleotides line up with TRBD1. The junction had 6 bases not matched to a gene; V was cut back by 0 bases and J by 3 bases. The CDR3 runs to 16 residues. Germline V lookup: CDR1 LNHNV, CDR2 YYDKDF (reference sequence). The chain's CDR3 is CATSRDLSGQGYEQYF. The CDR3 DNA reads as TGTGCCACCAGCAGAGATTTGTCGGGACAGGGCTACGAGCAGTACTTC.

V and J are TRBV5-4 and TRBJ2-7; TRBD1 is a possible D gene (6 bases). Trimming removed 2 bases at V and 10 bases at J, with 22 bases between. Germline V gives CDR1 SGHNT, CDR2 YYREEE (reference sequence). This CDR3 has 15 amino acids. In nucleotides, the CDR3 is TGTGCCAGCAGCTTTGGGGGCCAAAACCTGGGGCACCAGTACTTC. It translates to CASSFGGQNLGHQYF.

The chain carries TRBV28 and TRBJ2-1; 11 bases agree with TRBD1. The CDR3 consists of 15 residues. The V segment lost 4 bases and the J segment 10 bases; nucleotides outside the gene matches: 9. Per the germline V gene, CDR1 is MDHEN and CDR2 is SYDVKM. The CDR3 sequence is CASSSTGTGGWEQFF. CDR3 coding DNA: TGTGCCAGCAGTTCCACCGGGACAGGGGGGTGGGAGCAGTTCTTC.

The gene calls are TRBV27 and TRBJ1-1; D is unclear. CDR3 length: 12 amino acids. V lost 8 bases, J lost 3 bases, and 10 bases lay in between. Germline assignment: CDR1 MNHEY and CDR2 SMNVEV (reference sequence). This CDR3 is CASPSVDTEAFF. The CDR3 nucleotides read TGTGCCAGCCCTTCTGTCGACACTGAAGCTTTCTTT.

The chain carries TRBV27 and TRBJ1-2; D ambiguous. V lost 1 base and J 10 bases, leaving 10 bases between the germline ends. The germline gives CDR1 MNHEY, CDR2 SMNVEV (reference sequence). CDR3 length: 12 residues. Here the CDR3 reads CASSLLGVFYTF. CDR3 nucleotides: TGTGCCAGCAGTTTATTGGGAGTGTTCTACACCTTC.

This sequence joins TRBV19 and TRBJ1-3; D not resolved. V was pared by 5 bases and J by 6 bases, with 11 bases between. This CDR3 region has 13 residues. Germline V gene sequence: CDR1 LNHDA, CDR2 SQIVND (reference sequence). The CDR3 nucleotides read TGTGCCAGTAGTGGCAGACGTGAAAACACCATATATTTT. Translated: CASSGRRENTIYF.

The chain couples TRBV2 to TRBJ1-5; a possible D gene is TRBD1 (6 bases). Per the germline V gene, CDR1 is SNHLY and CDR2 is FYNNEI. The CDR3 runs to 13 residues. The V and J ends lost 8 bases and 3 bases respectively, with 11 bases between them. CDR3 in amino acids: CASLGGPNQPQHF. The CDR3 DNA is TGTGCCAGCTTGGGGGGGCCCAATCAGCCCCAGCATTTT.

CDR3: CASSEGREQFF. In nucleotides, the CDR3 is TGTGCCAGCAGCGAAGGAAGAGAGCAGTTCTTC. The chain uses TRBV9 and TRBJ2-1; no clear D. Germline V gene data show CDR1 as SGDLS and CDR2 as YYNGEE. CDR3 length equals 11 residues. Between the trimmed V and J ends, which lost 3 bases and 10 bases, there was a span of 8 bases.

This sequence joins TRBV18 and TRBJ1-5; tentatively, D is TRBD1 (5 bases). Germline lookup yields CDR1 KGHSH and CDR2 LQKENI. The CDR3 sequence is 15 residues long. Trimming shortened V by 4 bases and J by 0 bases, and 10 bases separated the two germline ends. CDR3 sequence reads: CASSQGTNSNQPQHF. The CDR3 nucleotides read TGTGCCAGCTCACAAGGGACTAATAGCAATCAGCCCCAGCATTTT.

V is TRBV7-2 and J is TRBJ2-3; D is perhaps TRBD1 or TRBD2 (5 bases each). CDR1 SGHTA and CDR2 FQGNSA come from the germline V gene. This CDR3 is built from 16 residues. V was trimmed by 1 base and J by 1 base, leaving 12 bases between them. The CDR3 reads CASSLVPGTGTDTQYF. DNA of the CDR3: TGTGCCAGCAGCTTAGTCCCCGGGACCGGCACAGATACGCAGTATTTT.

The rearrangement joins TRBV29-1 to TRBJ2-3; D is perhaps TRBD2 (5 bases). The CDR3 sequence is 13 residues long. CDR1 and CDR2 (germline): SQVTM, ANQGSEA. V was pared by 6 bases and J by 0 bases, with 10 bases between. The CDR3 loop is CSVRETSTDTQYF. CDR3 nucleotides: TGCAGCGTAAGGGAGACTAGCACAGATACGCAGTATTTT.

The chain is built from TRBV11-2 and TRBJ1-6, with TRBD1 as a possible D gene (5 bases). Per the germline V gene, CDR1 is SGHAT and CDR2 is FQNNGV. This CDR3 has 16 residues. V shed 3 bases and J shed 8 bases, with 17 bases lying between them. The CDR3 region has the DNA TGTGCCAGCAGCTTTCCCCGGGACGCCACCGATTCACCCCTCCACTTT. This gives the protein CASSFPRDATDSPLHF.

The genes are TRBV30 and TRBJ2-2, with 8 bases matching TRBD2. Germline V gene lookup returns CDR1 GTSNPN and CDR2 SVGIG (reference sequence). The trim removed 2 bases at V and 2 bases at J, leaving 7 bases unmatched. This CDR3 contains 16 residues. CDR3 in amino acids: CAWSKRAGVNTGELFF. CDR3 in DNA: TGTGCCTGGAGTAAGCGAGCGGGAGTTAACACCGGGGAGCTGTTTTTT. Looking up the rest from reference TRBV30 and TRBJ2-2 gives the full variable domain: SQTIHQWPATLVQPVGSPLSLECTVEGTSNPNLYWYRQAAGRGLQLLFYSVGIGQISSEVPQNLSASRPQDRQFILSSKKLLLSDSGFYLCAWSKRAGVNTGELFFGEGSRLTVL.

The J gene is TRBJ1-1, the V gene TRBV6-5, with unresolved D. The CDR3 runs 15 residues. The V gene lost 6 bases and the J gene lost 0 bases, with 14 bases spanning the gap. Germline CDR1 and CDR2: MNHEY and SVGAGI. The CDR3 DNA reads TGTGCCAGCAGCCCCGGAGCCCCCATGAACACTGAAGCTTTCTTT. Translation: CASSPGAPMNTEAFF.

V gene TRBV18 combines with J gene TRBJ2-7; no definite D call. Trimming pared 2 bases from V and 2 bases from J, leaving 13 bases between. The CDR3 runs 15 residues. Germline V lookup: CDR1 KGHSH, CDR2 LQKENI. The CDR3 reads CASSPETSSPYEQYF. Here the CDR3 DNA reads TGTGCCAGCTCACCAGAGACCAGCAGTCCCTACGAGCAGTACTTC. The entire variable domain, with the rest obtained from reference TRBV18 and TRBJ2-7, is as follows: NAGVMQNPRHLVRRRGQEARLRCSPMKGHSHVYWYRQLPEEGLKFMVYLQKENIIDESGMPKERFSAEFPKEGPSILRIQQVVRGDSAAYFCASSPETSSPYEQYFGPGTRLTVT.

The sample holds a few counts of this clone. The CDR3 DNA reads as TGTGCCAGCAGTTTACTGGGCGGACTTACTTCCTACGAGCAGTACTTC. This encodes CASSLLGGLTSYEQYF. This rearrangement joins TRBV27 to TRBJ2-7; D perhaps matches TRBD2 (5 bases). Trimming removed 2 bases at V and 1 base at J, with 15 bases between. This CDR3 contains 16 residues. From germline, CDR1 is MNHEY and CDR2 SMNVEV (reference sequence).